A single sample gave rise to the 27 T cell receptor beta chains below, sequenced in a study of T cell clonotyping in hematopoietic cell transplantation. Profiling relied on immunoSEQ multiplex PCR, and the TCRdb table lists in-frame clones only, not all of them. The repertoire has 9,000 to 15,000 clones, under 50% of them found once; the top ten carry roughly 11%. The sequencing input was peripheral blood mononuclear cells. The source is a man in his fifties in good health. Some clones in this sample may be carry-over from other donors' samples.

The sample holds one count of this clone. This chain connects TRBV19 to TRBJ2-7; 11 bases are shared with TRBD1. With 5 bases clipped from V and 5 bases from J, the junction kept 8 bases outside the gene matches. Germline V gene data show CDR1 as LNHDA and CDR2 as SQIVND (reference sequence). The CDR3 runs to 15 residues. CDR3 sequence: CASSPLPGQGDEQYF. CDR3 nucleotides: TGTGCCAGTAGTCCCCTCCCGGGACAGGGGGACGAGCAGTACTTC.

As DNA, the CDR3 is TGTGCCAGCAGCCGACAGCTATATAATTCACCCCTCCACTTT. It yields the protein CASSRQLYNSPLHF. The chain uses TRBV2 and TRBJ1-6; a possible D gene is TRBD1 (5 bases). The germline V gene encodes CDR1 SNHLY and CDR2 FYNNEI. The ends were cut back, 6 bases at V and 4 bases at J, with 10 bases in the middle. CDR3 length: 14 residues. The variable domain in full, completed from reference TRBV2 and TRBJ1-6, reads EPEVTQTPSHQVTQMGQEVILRCVPISNHLYFYWYRQILGQKVEFLVSFYNNEISEKSEIFDDQFSVERPDGSNFTLKIRSTKLEDSAMYFCASSRQLYNSPLHFGNGTRLTVT.

The chain carries TRBV11-3 and TRBJ1-2, with unresolved D. The CDR3 totals 15 residues. V lost 5 bases and J 5 bases, leaving 18 bases between the germline ends. Germline lookup yields CDR1 SGHNT and CDR2 YENEEA. CDR3 coding DNA: TGTGCCAGCAGCCCACCACGGTTGAGTAATTATGGCTACACCTTC. The encoded protein is CASSPPRLSNYGYTF.

This clone was seen a single time. The gene calls are TRBV30 and TRBJ1-2; TRBD1 agrees at 7 bases. V lost 2 bases and J lost 1; bases outside the gene matches: 7. This CDR3 contains 15 residues. CDR1 and CDR2 from the germline V gene are GTSNPN and SVGIG (reference sequence). CDR3 protein: CAWSPPGQSNYGYTF. CDR3 in DNA: TGTGCCTGGAGTCCGCCGGGACAGAGTAACTATGGCTACACCTTC. Variable domain in full (rest from reference TRBV30 and TRBJ1-2): SQTIHQWPATLVQPVGSPLSLECTVEGTSNPNLYWYRQAAGRGLQLLFYSVGIGQISSEVPQNLSASRPQDRQFILSSKKLLLSDSGFYLCAWSPPGQSNYGYTFGSGTRLTVV.

CDR3 sequence reads: CASSQGAGIYGYTF. The DNA for the CDR3 is TGCGCCAGCAGCCAAGGGGCAGGGATCTATGGCTACACCTTC. The genes are TRBV4-1 and TRBJ1-2, with TRBD1 as a possible D gene (5 bases). The germline V gene encodes CDR1 MGHRA and CDR2 YSYEKL. V shed 1 base and J shed 4 bases, with 10 bases lying between them. There are 14 residues in the CDR3.

The genes are TRBV11-2 and TRBJ2-7; weak D call: TRBD2 (5 bases). The CDR3 is made up of 14 amino acids. V dropped 4 bases and J dropped 0 bases, with 10 bases sitting between them. Germline CDR1 is SGHAT and CDR2 is FQNNGV. In DNA, the CDR3 is TGTGCCAGCAGCTCGACTGGGAGCTCCTACGAGCAGTACTTC. Translating it yields CASSSTGSSYEQYF.

The chain has TRBV27 and TRBJ1-2; D remains unclear. CDR1 is MNHEY, CDR2 SMNVEV, per germline (reference sequence). The CDR3 totals 15 residues. V was shortened by 5 bases and J by 4 bases, with 17 bases between the two germline ends. CDR3 nucleotide sequence: TGTGCCAGCAGTCCCCTAGGTGGTGGGTCCTATGGCTACACCTTC. Amino acids: CASSPLGGGSYGYTF.

V is TRBV25-1 and J is TRBJ1-5, with 9 positions matching TRBD1. With V trimmed by 2 bases and J by 6 bases, 14 bases remained unmatched. CDR3 length: 18 amino acids. CDR1 MGHDK and CDR2 SYGVNS come from the germline V gene. The DNA for the CDR3 is TGTGCCAGCAGTGAACCTAGTCCCGGGACAGGGATAGGTCAGCCCCAGCATTTT. It encodes CASSEPSPGTGIGQPQHF.

There are a few counts of this clone. V and J are TRBV7-6 and TRBJ2-5, with D hard to call. V lost 7 bases, J lost 3 bases, and 3 bases lay in between. The CDR3 totals 10 residues. Germline-derived CDR1 and CDR2 are SGHVS and FNYEAQ. This CDR3 reads CASKEETQYF. In DNA form, the CDR3 reads TGTGCCAGCAAGGAAGAGACCCAGTACTTC.

V usage is TRBV29-1 and J usage is TRBJ2-7, with 7 nucleotides matching TRBD2. CDR3 length: 13 residues. J lost 3 bases, V lost 5 bases, and 7 bases had no gene match. Germline V gene data show CDR1 as SQVTM and CDR2 as ANQGSEA. CDR3 region: CSVLGGSLYEQYF. In DNA form, the CDR3 reads TGCAGCGTTCTCGGGGGGTCCCTCTACGAGCAGTACTTC.

The chain uses TRBV5-1 and TRBJ2-1; 9 nucleotides agree with TRBD2. V lost 6 bases, J lost 7 bases, and 11 bases stayed unmatched. CDR3 length: 15 residues. Germline assignment: CDR1 SGHRS and CDR2 YFSETQ. CDR3 nucleotides: TGCGCCAGCACCCCGGGTGGGACTAGCAGAAATGAGCAGTTCTTC. Translation gives CASTPGGTSRNEQFF.

The chain carries TRBV14 and TRBJ1-2; a weak D match, TRBD1 (5 bases). The CDR3 runs to 15 residues. Germline-derived CDR1 and CDR2 are SGHDN and FVKESK. V lost 1 base, J lost 4 bases, and 13 bases lay in between. This CDR3 is CASSQGSGHGYGYTF. CDR3 bases: TGTGCCAGCAGCCAAGGGTCCGGACATGGCTATGGCTACACCTTC.

The chain recombines TRBV28 with TRBJ1-4; 7 bases fit TRBD1. In germline, CDR1 is MDHEN, CDR2 SYDVKM. The ends lost 6 bases at V and 2 bases at J; junction bases unmatched: 6. The CDR3 has 15 residues. CDR3 nucleotide sequence: TGTGCCAGCAGAAACCACAGGGGCACTAATGAAAAACTGTTTTTT. Its translation is CASRNHRGTNEKLFF.

This chain links TRBV6-5 with TRBJ1-6, with D uncertain. The germline gives CDR1 MNHEY, CDR2 SVGAGI. Trimming pared 6 bases from V and 7 bases from J, leaving 16 bases between. The CDR3 runs to 15 residues. The DNA for the CDR3 is TGTGCCAGCAGCCGTCCGAGGGAGGAGAATTCACCCCTCCACTTT. Residues: CASSRPREENSPLHF.

The chain couples TRBV30 to TRBJ1-5; no definite D call. Germline V lookup: CDR1 GTSNPN, CDR2 SVGIG (reference sequence). Trimming pared 0 bases from V and 6 bases from J, leaving 9 bases between. The CDR3 contains 13 residues. This CDR3 reads CAWSVLSGQPQHF. CDR3 DNA sequence: TGTGCCTGGAGTGTACTTTCGGGTCAGCCCCAGCATTTT.

The chain is built from TRBV30 and TRBJ1-1; D ambiguous. Deletions cut 2 bases from V and 0 bases from J, with 7 bases between. The CDR3 sequence is 13 residues long. CDR1 and CDR2 (germline): GTSNPN, SVGIG (reference sequence). CDR3 region: CAWSQTMNTEAFF. The CDR3 DNA follows: TGTGCCTGGAGTCAGACAATGAACACTGAAGCTTTCTTT.

V is TRBV30 and J is TRBJ1-2; D gene uncertain. Trimming shortened V by 2 bases and J by 3 bases, and 10 bases separated the two germline ends. The CDR3 runs to 13 residues. CDR1 and CDR2 (germline): GTSNPN, SVGIG (reference sequence). For the CDR3, the DNA is TGTGCCTGGAGTAGCCTGGGTGACTATGGCTACACCTTC. Amino acid sequence: CAWSSLGDYGYTF. The complete variable domain, with remaining parts taken from reference TRBV30 and TRBJ1-2, reads SQTIHQWPATLVQPVGSPLSLECTVEGTSNPNLYWYRQAAGRGLQLLFYSVGIGQISSEVPQNLSASRPQDRQFILSSKKLLLSDSGFYLCAWSSLGDYGYTFGSGTRLTVV.

This clone has more than one count but fewer than ten. The chain carries TRBV2 and TRBJ1-4; TRBD1 aligns across 7 bases. The CDR3 sequence is 12 residues long. V was pared by 8 bases and J by 10 bases, with 7 bases of the junction left unmatched. CDR1 and CDR2 from the germline V gene are SNHLY and FYNNEI. The CDR3, as DNA: TGTGCCAGCGGACGACAGGGTGGAAAACTGTTTTTT. Translated: CASGRQGGKLFF.

The rearrangement uses TRBV6-5 and TRBJ1-6, with 8 nucleotides matching TRBD1. Germline assignment: CDR1 MNHEY and CDR2 SVGAGI. Germline trimming cut 7 bases from V and 10 bases from J; bases unmatched to any gene: 9. The CDR3 totals 14 residues. The CDR3 nucleotides read TGTGCCAGCATTGACAGGGGCGCGAGGTCACCCCTCCACTTT. Residues: CASIDRGARSPLHF.

The chain links TRBV25-1 to TRBJ2-7; 10 bases line up with TRBD1. The CDR3 is made up of 13 amino acids. Trimming took 7 bases from V and 5 from J; bases not matched to a gene: 5. The germline CDR1 and CDR2 sequences are MGHDK and SYGVNS. The CDR3 region is CASNDRGRNEQYF. The CDR3 coding sequence is TGTGCCAGCAACGACAGGGGGCGAAACGAGCAGTACTTC.

This clone was detected only a few times. The CDR3 sequence: CAWTSGTGQGYF. In DNA, the CDR3 is TGTGCCTGGACCTCGGGGACAGGCCAGGGGTACTTC. V and J are TRBV30 and TRBJ2-7, with 8 bases matching TRBD1. CDR1 GTSNPN and CDR2 SVGIG come from the germline V gene (reference sequence). Unmatched junction bases numbered 11, after V lost 4 bases and J lost 12 bases. This CDR3 is built from 12 residues.

This clone was picked up a small number of times. The chain joins TRBV19 to TRBJ2-7, with D perhaps matching TRBD1 (5 bases). V was shortened by 2 bases and J by 6 bases, with 14 bases between the two germline ends. Germline V gene data show CDR1 as LNHDA and CDR2 as SQIVND (reference sequence). CDR3 size: 14 residues. This chain's CDR3 is CASSINRKGSEQYF. CDR3 bases: TGTGCCAGTAGTATAAACCGGAAGGGGTCCGAGCAGTACTTC. Supplemented by reference TRBV19 and TRBJ2-7, the full variable domain reads DGGITQSPKYLFRKEGQNVTLSCEQNLNHDAMYWYRQDPGQGLRLIYYSQIVNDFQKGDIAEGYSVSREKKESFPLTVTSAQKNPTAFYLCASSINRKGSEQYFGPGTRLTVT.

This clone is labeled as medium-sized (0.01 to 0.1%). This sequence joins TRBV28 and TRBJ1-4; 7 bases line up with TRBD1. The CDR3 runs to 14 residues. Germline CDR1 MDHEN, CDR2 SYDVKM. Trimming removed 4 bases from V and 8 bases from J; junction bases left unmatched: 7. CDR3 region: CASSWDRQTEKLFF. In DNA, the CDR3 is TGTGCCAGCAGTTGGGACAGACAAACGGAAAAACTGTTTTTT.

This clone was observed a few times. The V and J genes are TRBV30 and TRBJ1-2; D unresolved. The CDR3 extends over 12 amino acids. CDR1 GTSNPN and CDR2 SVGIG come from the germline V gene (reference sequence). The V gene lost 5 bases and the J gene lost 3 bases, with 10 bases spanning the gap. This CDR3 is CAWSFGDYGYTF. CDR3 sequence (DNA): TGTGCCTGGTCCTTTGGGGACTATGGCTACACCTTC.

The CDR3 coding sequence is TGTGCCTGGACCCGGGACCTTCACTATGGCTACACCTTC. Translated: CAWTRDLHYGYTF. J is TRBJ1-2 and V is TRBV30; a weak D match, TRBD1 (5 bases). This CDR3 comprises 13 residues. Germline V gene sequence: CDR1 GTSNPN, CDR2 SVGIG (reference sequence). V was pared by 4 bases and J by 3 bases, with 12 bases between.

V gene TRBV6-1 combines with J gene TRBJ1-1, with D unresolved. Per the germline V gene, CDR1 is MNHNS and CDR2 is SASEGT. CDR3 size: 13 residues. V dropped 8 bases and J dropped 4 bases, with 14 bases sitting between them. The CDR3 DNA reads TGTGCCAGCGTTTTTTATCAAGGCACTGAAGCTTTCTTT. This sequence encodes CASVFYQGTEAFF.

This clone is labeled as medium-sized. The V call is TRBV29-1, the J call TRBJ1-5; TRBD1 might be the D (5 bases). Germline V gene lookup returns CDR1 SQVTM and CDR2 ANQGSEA. Trimming left V 4 bases short and J 5 bases short, with 9 bases between. This CDR3 contains 12 residues. The CDR3 nucleotides are TGCAGCGTTGCAGGGCTGGATCAGCCCCAGCATTTT. Residues: CSVAGLDQPQHF.